This T cell receptor (beta chain) was found in a study of T-cell reconstitution after alpha-beta-depleted transplantation in children. The library targeted TCRbeta and was prepared with unique molecular identifiers. TCRdb itself ran the PCR reads through MiXCR, one entry per CDR3 protein. The sample lists about 400,000 distinct CDR3 sequences, about a fifth occurring once. Germline-derived CDR1 and CDR2 are SQVTM and ANQGSEA. V was pared by 6 bases and J by 0 bases, with 3 bases of the junction left unmatched. The CDR3 has 13 amino acids. This clonotype appeared a few times. The sample in question was PBMCs from the stem cell graft donor, obtained from the stem cell graft. This TCR was sampled from a human donor who donated a stem cell graft to a child with acute myeloid leukemia. The rearrangement links TRBV29-1 to TRBJ1-1; 8 nucleotides align to TRBD1. The CDR3 DNA reads TGCAGCGTACGGACAGGGATGAACACTGAAGCTTTCTTT. Its protein product is CSVRTGMNTEAFF.